Reported below is one TCR beta chain. Its antigen is undetermined. What was amplified from RNA transcripts were TCR beta CDR3 regions. First-round RT-PCR of the TCR CDR3 relied on the HTBI primer set. TCRdb fed the multiplex PCR reads into MiXCR, producing one record per CDR3 protein. The repertoire holds approximately 400,000 distinct CDR3 sequences, with roughly 14% as singletons. With V trimmed by 3 bases and J by 2 bases, 4 bases remained unmatched. Germline V CDR1 and CDR2: LNHDA, SQIVND (reference sequence). This CDR3 spans 15 amino acids. This sample is part of a study of T cells in Graves' hyperthyroidism and ophthalmopathy. Study results and caveats: Using 13 V-J features, a model discriminated ophthalmopathy from stable hyperthyroidism. Most expanded thyroid clonotypes above 0.001 also appeared in blood.

The study left out patients who had uncontrolled infection, other autoimmune disease, pregnancy or lactation. Fresh 10 ml peripheral blood yielded PBMCs. The TCR sequence derives from a woman in her late teens or twenties with Graves' hyperthyroidism. The sample comprised blood. The chain joins TRBV19 to TRBJ2-7; 10 bases are shared with TRBD1. CDR3 sequence reads: CASSIRDRGAYEQYF. The DNA for the CDR3 is TGTGCCAGTAGTATTAGGGACAGGGGAGCCTACGAGCAGTACTTC. Looking up the rest from reference TRBV19 and TRBJ2-7 gives the full variable domain: DGGITQSPKYLFRKEGQNVTLSCEQNLNHDAMYWYRQDPGQGLRLIYYSQIVNDFQKGDIAEGYSVSREKKESFPLTVTSAQKNPTAFYLCASSIRDRGAYEQYFGPGTRLTVT.